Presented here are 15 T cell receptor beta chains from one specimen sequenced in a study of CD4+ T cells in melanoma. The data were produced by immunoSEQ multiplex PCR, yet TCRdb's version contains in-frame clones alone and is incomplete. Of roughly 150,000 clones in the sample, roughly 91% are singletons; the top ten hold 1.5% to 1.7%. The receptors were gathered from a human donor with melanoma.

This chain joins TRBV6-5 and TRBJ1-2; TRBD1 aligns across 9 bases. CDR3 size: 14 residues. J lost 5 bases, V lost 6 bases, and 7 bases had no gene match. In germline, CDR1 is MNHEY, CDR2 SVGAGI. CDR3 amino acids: CASRPGTGPYGYTF. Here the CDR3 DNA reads TGTGCCAGCAGACCCGGGACAGGGCCTTATGGCTACACCTTC.

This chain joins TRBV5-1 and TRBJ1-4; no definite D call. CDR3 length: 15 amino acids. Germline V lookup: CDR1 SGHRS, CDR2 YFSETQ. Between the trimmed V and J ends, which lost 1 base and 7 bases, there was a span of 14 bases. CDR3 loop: CASSLTPQVGEKLFF. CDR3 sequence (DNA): TGCGCCAGCAGCTTGACCCCTCAGGTCGGTGAAAAACTGTTTTTT. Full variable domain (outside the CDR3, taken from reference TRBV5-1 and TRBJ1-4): KAGVTQTPRYLIKTRGQQVTLSCSPISGHRSVSWYQQTPGQGLQFLFEYFSETQRNKGNFPGRFSGRQFSNSRSEMNVSTLELGDSALYLCASSLTPQVGEKLFFGSGTQLSVL.

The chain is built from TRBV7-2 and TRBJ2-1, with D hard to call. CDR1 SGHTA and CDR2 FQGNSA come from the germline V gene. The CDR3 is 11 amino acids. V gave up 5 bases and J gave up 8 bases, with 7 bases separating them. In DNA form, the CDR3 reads TGTGCCAGCAGCCCGCGCTATGAGCAGTTCTTC. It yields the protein CASSPRYEQFF.

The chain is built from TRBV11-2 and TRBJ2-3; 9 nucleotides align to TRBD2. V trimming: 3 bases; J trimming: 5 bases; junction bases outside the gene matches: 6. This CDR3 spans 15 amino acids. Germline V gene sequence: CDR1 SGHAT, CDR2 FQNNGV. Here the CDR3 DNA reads TGTGCCAGCAGCTTCCTCGCGGGGGGGCGAGATACGCAGTATTTT. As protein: CASSFLAGGRDTQYF.

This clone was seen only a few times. The CDR3 DNA reads as TGTGCCACCAGCGGGGCTATCTGGACACACTCCTACAATGAGCAGTTCTTC. As protein: CATSGAIWTHSYNEQFF. V is TRBV15 and J is TRBJ2-1; tentative D call: TRBD1 (5 bases). The germline gives CDR1 LNHNV, CDR2 YYDKDF (reference sequence). V was trimmed by 5 bases and J by 0 bases, leaving 17 bases between them. This CDR3 comprises 17 residues. Filled out from reference TRBV15 and TRBJ2-1, the complete variable domain reads DAMVIQNPRYQVTQFGKPVTLSCSQTLNHNVMYWYQQKSSQAPKLLFHYYDKDFNNEADTPDNFQSRRPNTSFCFLDIRSPGLGDTAMYLCATSGAIWTHSYNEQFFGPGTRLTVL.

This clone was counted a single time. This CDR3 reads CATSRQVDTEAFF. In DNA form, the CDR3 reads TGTGCCACCAGCAGACAGGTCGACACTGAAGCTTTCTTT. V and J are TRBV15 and TRBJ1-1; D gene uncertain. This CDR3 contains 13 residues. Per the germline V gene, CDR1 is LNHNV and CDR2 is YYDKDF (reference sequence). Trimming pared 2 bases from V and 3 bases from J, leaving 7 bases between.

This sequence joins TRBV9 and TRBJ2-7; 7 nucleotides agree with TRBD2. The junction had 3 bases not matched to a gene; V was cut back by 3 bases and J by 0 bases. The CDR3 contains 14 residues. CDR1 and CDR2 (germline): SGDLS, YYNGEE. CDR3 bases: TGTGCCAGCAGCGCCCGGGACTACTCCTACGAGCAGTACTTC. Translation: CASSARDYSYEQYF.

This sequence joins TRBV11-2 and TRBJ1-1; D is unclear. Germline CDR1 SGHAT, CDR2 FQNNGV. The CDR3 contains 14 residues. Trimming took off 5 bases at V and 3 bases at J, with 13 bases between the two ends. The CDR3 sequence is CASSPVGVDTEAFF. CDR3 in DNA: TGTGCCAGCAGCCCAGTCGGCGTGGACACTGAAGCTTTCTTT.

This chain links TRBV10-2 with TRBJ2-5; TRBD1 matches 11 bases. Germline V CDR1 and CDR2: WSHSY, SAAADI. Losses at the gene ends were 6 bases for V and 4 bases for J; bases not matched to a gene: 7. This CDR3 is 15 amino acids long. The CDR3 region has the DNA TGCGCCAGCAGGCATCCGGGACAGGGGGGAGAGACCCAGTACTTC. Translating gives CASRHPGQGGETQYF.

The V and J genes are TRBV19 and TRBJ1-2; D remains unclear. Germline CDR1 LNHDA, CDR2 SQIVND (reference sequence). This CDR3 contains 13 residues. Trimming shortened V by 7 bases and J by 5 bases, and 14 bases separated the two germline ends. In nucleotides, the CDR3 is TGTGCCAGTAAGGCGGGCGGAGGTTATGGCTACACCTTC. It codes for CASKAGGGYGYTF.

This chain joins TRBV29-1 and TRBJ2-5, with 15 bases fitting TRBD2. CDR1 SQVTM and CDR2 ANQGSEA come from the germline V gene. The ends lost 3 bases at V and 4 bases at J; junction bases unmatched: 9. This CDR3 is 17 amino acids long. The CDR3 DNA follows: TGCAGCGTTGAGCGTTGGGGACTAGCGGGGGGCCGAGAGACCCAGTACTTC. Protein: CSVERWGLAGGRETQYF.

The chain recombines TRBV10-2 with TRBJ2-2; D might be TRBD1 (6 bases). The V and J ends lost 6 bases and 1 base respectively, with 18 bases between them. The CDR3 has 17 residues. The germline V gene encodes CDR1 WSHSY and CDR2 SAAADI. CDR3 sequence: CASSERSGQLNTGELFF. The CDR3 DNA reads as TGCGCCAGCAGCGAGCGTAGTGGACAGCTGAACACCGGGGAGCTGTTTTTT.

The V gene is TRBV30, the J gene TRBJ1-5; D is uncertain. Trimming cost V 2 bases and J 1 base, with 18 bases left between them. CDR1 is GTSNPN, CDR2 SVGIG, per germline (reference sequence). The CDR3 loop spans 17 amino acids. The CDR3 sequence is CAWSQAGDRWSNQPQHF. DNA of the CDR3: TGTGCCTGGAGTCAAGCTGGGGATCGGTGGAGCAATCAGCCCCAGCATTTT. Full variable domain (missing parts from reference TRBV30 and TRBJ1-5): SQTIHQWPATLVQPVGSPLSLECTVEGTSNPNLYWYRQAAGRGLQLLFYSVGIGQISSEVPQNLSASRPQDRQFILSSKKLLLSDSGFYLCAWSQAGDRWSNQPQHFGDGTRLSIL.

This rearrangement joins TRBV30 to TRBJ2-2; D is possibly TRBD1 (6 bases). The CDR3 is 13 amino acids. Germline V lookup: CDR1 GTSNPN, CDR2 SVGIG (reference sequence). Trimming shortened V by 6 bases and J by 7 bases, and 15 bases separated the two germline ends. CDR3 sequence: CACYRVLDGELFF. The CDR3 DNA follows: TGTGCCTGCTACAGGGTCTTGGACGGGGAGCTGTTTTTT.

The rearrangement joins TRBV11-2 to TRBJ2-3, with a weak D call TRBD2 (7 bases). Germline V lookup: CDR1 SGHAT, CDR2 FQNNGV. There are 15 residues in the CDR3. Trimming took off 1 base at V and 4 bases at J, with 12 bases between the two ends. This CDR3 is CASSLGAGAADTQYF. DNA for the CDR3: TGTGCCAGCAGCTTAGGGGCGGGGGCGGCAGATACGCAGTATTTT.